This T cell receptor beta chain was obtained from a study of T cell responses to AZD1222 COVID-19 vaccine. TCRdb's copy holds only in-frame clones and misses some; the assay was immunoSEQ multiplex PCR. The top ten hold under 2% of the sample, which has approximately 140,000 clones, about 90% seen once. The clonotype was recovered from an adult who received the AZD1222 COVID-19 vaccine. This specimen consisted of peripheral blood, obtained 28 days after the second AZD1222 dose.

The CDR3 DNA follows: TGTGCCAGCAGCGAGACGGTTAATTCTCCGAACACTGAAGCTTTCTTT. Translating it yields CASSETVNSPNTEAFF. The chain has TRBV21-1 and TRBJ1-1. TRBV21-1 is labeled a pseudogene. This CDR3 contains 16 residues.